Sequencing of this T cell receptor (beta chain) was carried out in a study of cytomegalovirus exposure and HLA in healthy donors. Sequenced by immunoSEQ multiplex PCR; TCRdb stores in-frame clones only, minus some. Of around 200,000 clones listed, 85% to 90% were seen once; the top ten hold about 2.7%. The CDR3 runs to 14 residues. Trimming cost V 4 bases and J 4 bases, with 13 bases left between them. CDR1 is GTSNPN, CDR2 SVGIG, per germline (reference sequence). This rearrangement joins TRBV30 to TRBJ1-4; D not resolved. This receptor was obtained from a young woman in good health and CMV-seronegative. Material for sequencing was PBMCs. CDR3 in DNA: TGTGCCTGGAAGCCCGGGAGGTATAATGAAAAACTGTTTTTT. It translates to CAWKPGRYNEKLFF.